This T cell receptor (beta chain) was observed in a study of T cells in localized non-small cell lung cancer (TCRdb year 2020). Notes on the research overall: Comparing tumors with uninvolved tumor-adjacent lungs, the study looked at the T cell repertoires of 236 patients with early-stage NSCLC. The cohort was made up of a few hundred treatment-naive NSCLC patients whose localized lung tumors had been resected. A mean age of roughly 64 years was recorded for the NSCLC patients, of whom 129 were male and 90 to 110 were female. The investigation overall reported the following: Of the top 100 tumor clones, a median of roughly 56 were detected in paired uninvolved adjacent lung; under 35 were also among that lung's top 100. Because multi-region sequencing of the tumors was not done, intratumor heterogeneity could not be ruled out. Uninvolved tumor-adjacent lung showed the highest T cell clonality, higher than tumor, which suggests more focused antigenic responses in the uninvolved tumor-adjacent lung. Because of the exploratory design, TCR variables were selected using unadjusted p-values without false-discovery rate correction. Higher blood T cell density associated with longer overall survival, while higher adjacent-lung clonality associated with shorter survival.

The immunoSEQ Assay was used to sequence TCR beta CDR3 regions from DNA. Concerning the study's data processing: T cell density was computed as TCR beta template counts normalized to usable DNA estimated by amplifying housekeeping genes. Richness was estimated using the preseqR package, with extrapolation to 400,000 templates for PBMC samples and to 120,000 templates for tissue samples. Clonality was defined by subtracting Pielou's evenness from one. To identify tissue-enriched TCRs, differential abundance testing was run on productive amino-acid clonotypes with a minimum total count of 5 and an alpha of 0.1. Repertoire overlap between compartments was quantified with the Jaccard Index and Morisita Overlap Index. GLIPH clustered TCR beta CDR3s with public tetramer-defined viral CDR3s; viral motifs required at least three viral sequences plus V-gene enrichment. The source is immuneACCESS, and TCRdb retained only in-frame sequences with V and J called. Part of the clones is not carried over; for the studies checked, unresolved V genes explain less than half of this, and the remainder is unexplained. That table is the source of V, J and clone size, and D and trimming were worked out from the DNA. The sample table lists about 15,000 clones, 85% of them with a count of one. Around 25% of the sample goes to the ten largest clones.

Only one count was recorded for this clone. This clone's antigen is unknown. Qualities for individual bases were not recorded, and no much larger clone is one base off. The V end gives up 4 bases and the J end 2 bases, leaving 5 bases in the junction not matched to a gene. The germline V gene sets CDR1 to MDHEN and CDR2 to SYDVKM. Taken from cysteine to phenylalanine, the CDR3 has 15 residues. Only the CDR3 DNA stays, 45 bases, in frame from base 1. At diagnosis, peripheral blood, uninvolved tumor-adjacent lung and tumor were collected and stored as a combination of fresh-frozen and FFPE material. For TCR repertoire profiling, blood samples were analyzed in the form of peripheral blood mononuclear cells.

Here the chain combines TRBV28 and TRBJ1-5; TRBD1 agrees with 7 junctional bases. The receptor was isolated from a female donor over 55 with stage I squamous cell lung carcinoma. Sequences were derived from peripheral blood, sampled before any cancer treatment. CDR3 reads: CASSSTGYGNQPQHF. The DNA sequence is as follows: TGTGCCAGCAGTTCGACAGGGTACGGCAATCAGCCCCAGCATTTT.